These 25 T cell receptor beta chains came from one sample sequenced in a study of CD8 T cells in Susac syndrome. An input of roughly 0.5 to 1 ug of RNA was subjected to reverse transcription using random hexamers. TCRdb re-derived calls from the immunoSEQ multiplex PCR reads in MiXCR, one entry per CDR3 protein. The repertoire includes roughly 130,000 distinct CDR3 sequences, over 90% of them detected once, and more than 0.095% sits in the top ten. Material for sequencing was CD4+ T cells from PBMCs. Receptors were obtained from a human donor in good health.

This chain joins TRBV20-1 and TRBJ2-5; possible D gene TRBD1, 6 bases. V lost 4 bases and J 1 base, leaving 16 bases between the germline ends. CDR1 and CDR2 (germline): DFQATT, SNEGSKA (reference sequence). CDR3 length equals 15 residues. The CDR3 here is CSAKRHDRLQETQYF. The CDR3 DNA reads as TGCAGTGCTAAGAGACACGACAGGCTCCAAGAGACCCAGTACTTC.

The chain employs TRBV18 and TRBJ2-5, with a tentative D call TRBD2 (5 bases). V was shortened by 6 bases and J by 7 bases, with 18 bases between the two germline ends. The CDR3 contains 14 residues. CDR1 KGHSH and CDR2 LQKENI come from the germline V gene. The CDR3 DNA reads as TGTGCCAGCTCTCCAGTAGGGTTCGGAGGGACCCAGTACTTC. Its translation is CASSPVGFGGTQYF.

The rearrangement joins TRBV5-1 to TRBJ1-1, with D uncertain. The CDR3 spans 15 residues. Between the trimmed V and J ends, which lost 0 bases and 8 bases, there was a span of 17 bases. Germline V gene lookup returns CDR1 SGHRS and CDR2 YFSETQ. CDR3 protein: CASSLAADNVYEAFF. DNA of the CDR3: TGCGCCAGCAGCTTGGCCGCCGACAACGTTTACGAAGCTTTCTTT.

J is TRBJ2-7 and V is TRBV7-6; no reliable D call. V was trimmed by 6 bases and J by 2 bases, leaving 14 bases between them. The CDR3 extends over 14 amino acids. Germline values: CDR1 SGHVS, CDR2 FNYEAQ. The CDR3 spells CASRPYPGPYEQYF. The CDR3 coding sequence is TGTGCCAGCAGACCCTACCCGGGCCCCTACGAGCAGTACTTC.

The chain is built from TRBV5-1 and TRBJ2-7; the D is unclear. The CDR3 length is 13 residues. The germline gives CDR1 SGHRS, CDR2 YFSETQ. Trimming removed 4 bases at V and 0 bases at J, with 8 bases between. Here the CDR3 reads CASSPAPSYEQYF. The CDR3 nucleotides read TGCGCCAGCAGCCCCGCTCCCTCCTACGAGCAGTACTTC.

This clonotype has only one observation. The V and J genes are TRBV28 and TRBJ2-5; a weak D match, TRBD1 (5 bases). This CDR3 comprises 14 residues. The V gene's germline CDR1 is MDHEN and CDR2 SYDVKM. Trimming took 6 bases from V and 2 from J, leaving 13 bases between them. Here the CDR3 DNA reads TGTGCCAGCAGCGAAAGTCCAGGGCAAGAGACCCAGTACTTC. Amino acids: CASSESPGQETQYF. Drawing the rest from reference TRBV28 and TRBJ2-5, the complete variable domain is DVKVTQSSRYLVKRTGEKVFLECVQDMDHENMFWYRQDPGLGLRLIYFSYDVKMKEKGDIPEGYSVSREKKERFSLILESASTNQTSMYLCASSESPGQETQYFGPGTRLLVL.

The chain couples TRBV29-1 to TRBJ1-4; 7 bases are shared with TRBD1. The CDR3 has 14 residues. V shed 6 bases and J 9 bases; nucleotides not matched to a gene: 13. In germline, CDR1 is SQVTM, CDR2 ANQGSEA. The CDR3 DNA is TGCAGCGTCGATGACAGGGCCCTCGGTAAAAAACTGTTTTTT. Amino acids: CSVDDRALGKKLFF.

V usage is TRBV24-1 and J usage is TRBJ2-1, with TRBD1 identical over 7 bases. Germline V gives CDR1 KGHDR, CDR2 SFDVKD. CDR3 size: 17 residues. Germline trimming cut 3 bases from V and 0 bases from J; bases unmatched to any gene: 7. The DNA for the CDR3 is TGTGCCACCAGTGATGGGACAGCCGCGCGCTCCTACAATGAGCAGTTCTTC. This codes for CATSDGTAARSYNEQFF.

Turning to this clonotype: Sequence at one end of the junction differs from germline and may be a read error. V gene TRBV20-1 combines with J gene TRBJ2-5; 7 bases are a match to TRBD1. Germline CDR1 is DFQATT and CDR2 is SNEGSKA (reference sequence). The CDR3 spans 12 residues. The CDR3 protein is CSPRTGQETQYF. The CDR3 bases are TGCAGTCCTAGGACAGGCCAAGAGACCCAGTACTTC.

The chain carries TRBV5-1 and TRBJ2-7, with D unclear. CDR1 is SGHRS, CDR2 YFSETQ, per germline. Trimming left V 0 bases short and J 1 base short, with 20 bases between. This CDR3 has 18 residues. In nucleotides, the CDR3 is TGCGCCAGCAGCTTGGCGTCACCCCAGAGTTTTAGATCCTACGAGCAGTACTTC. Amino acid sequence: CASSLASPQSFRSYEQYF.

The chain combines TRBV3-1 with TRBJ2-1; TRBD1 aligns across 10 bases. There are 16 residues in the CDR3. J was trimmed by 7 bases and V by 4 bases; bases with no gene match: 10. Germline CDR1 reads LGHDT; CDR2 reads YNNKEL (reference sequence). CDR3 sequence (DNA): TGTGCCAGCAGCCCCCCATGGGGGACAGGGGCAAATGAGCAGTTCTTC. Amino acid sequence: CASSPPWGTGANEQFF.

The chain links TRBV3-1 to TRBJ2-7; TRBD2 might be the D (6 bases). The CDR3 spans 13 residues. CDR1 LGHDT and CDR2 YNNKEL come from the germline V gene (reference sequence). V was clipped by 4 bases and J by 4 bases, with 11 bases between them. The CDR3 here is CASSLDGRYEQYF. The DNA for the CDR3 is TGTGCCAGCAGCCTTGACGGGAGATACGAGCAGTACTTC.

The chain joins TRBV7-9 to TRBJ1-2; tentatively, D is TRBD1 (5 bases). The CDR3 extends over 14 amino acids. Germline V gives CDR1 SEHNR, CDR2 FQNEAQ (reference sequence). V lost 4 bases to trimming and J lost 6 bases, with 15 bases between them. CDR3 bases: TGTGCCAGCAGCTGGTCCGGGGCAGCTAATGGCTACACCTTC. Translated: CASSWSGAANGYTF.

In DNA, the CDR3 is TGTGCCAGCAGCCCGTCCTCATTGAACACTGAAGCTTTCTTT. This codes for CASSPSSLNTEAFF. The V gene is TRBV3-1, the J gene TRBJ1-1, with D uncertain. Looked up from germline, CDR1 is LGHDT and CDR2 is YNNKEL (reference sequence). This CDR3 spans 14 amino acids. V lost 4 bases and J 0 bases, leaving 9 bases between the germline ends.

This clonotype has more than one count but fewer than ten. The chain couples TRBV3-1 to TRBJ2-7, with TRBD2 as a possible D gene (5 bases). Germline V gives CDR1 LGHDT, CDR2 YNNKEL (reference sequence). V was clipped by 1 base and J by 4 bases, with 17 bases between them. This CDR3 contains 16 residues. The DNA for the CDR3 is TGTGCCAGCAGCCAAGCAACTAGAATCGATCCGTACGAGCAGTACTTC. Its protein product is CASSQATRIDPYEQYF.

This clonotype has only one observation. The chain links TRBV20-1 to TRBJ2-3; no firm D call. The V gene lost 2 bases and the J gene lost 2 bases, with 5 bases spanning the gap. CDR3 length: 12 residues. Germline CDR1 DFQATT, CDR2 SNEGSKA (reference sequence). The CDR3 nucleotides read TGCAGTGCTAGACGGCCCACAGATACGCAGTATTTT. Its protein is CSARRPTDTQYF.

The CDR3 here is CASSLDGTGVSTEAFF. The CDR3 DNA reads as TGCGCCAGCAGCTTGGACGGGACAGGGGTGAGCACTGAAGCTTTCTTT. The chain couples TRBV5-1 to TRBJ1-1, with 10 nucleotides matching TRBD1. V lost 0 bases to trimming and J lost 4 bases; unmatched junction nucleotides: 6. Germline lookup yields CDR1 SGHRS and CDR2 YFSETQ. This CDR3 is 16 amino acids long. Using reference TRBV5-1 and TRBJ1-1 for the parts outside the CDR3, the full variable domain is KAGVTQTPRYLIKTRGQQVTLSCSPISGHRSVSWYQQTPGQGLQFLFEYFSETQRNKGNFPGRFSGRQFSNSRSEMNVSTLELGDSALYLCASSLDGTGVSTEAFFGQGTRLTVV.

The chain has TRBV20-1 and TRBJ2-7; TRBD1 is a possible D gene (5 bases). Germline values: CDR1 DFQATT, CDR2 SNEGSKA (reference sequence). This CDR3 spans 16 amino acids. V was cut by 8 bases and J by 0 bases, with 23 bases left in between. CDR3 sequence: CSSEPSFQTVSYEQYF. DNA for the CDR3: TGCAGTTCCGAGCCGAGTTTTCAGACAGTCTCCTACGAGCAGTACTTC.

The chain uses TRBV4-1 and TRBJ2-7; D may be TRBD2 (6 bases). Germline loops: CDR1 MGHRA, CDR2 YSYEKL. CDR3 length equals 15 residues. V was cut by 4 bases and J by 2 bases, with 15 bases left in between. The CDR3 here is CASSRIAELAYEQYF. In nucleotides, the CDR3 is TGCGCCAGCAGCCGTATAGCGGAACTCGCCTACGAGCAGTACTTC.

The chain has TRBV5-1 and TRBJ2-5; a possible D gene is TRBD2 (5 bases). The CDR3 covers 12 residues. Trimming left V 4 bases short and J 6 bases short, with 10 bases between. Germline assignment: CDR1 SGHRS and CDR2 YFSETQ. In DNA, the CDR3 is TGCGCCAGCAGCGAAGGAGGTCAGACCCAGTACTTC. Translation gives CASSEGGQTQYF. The full variable domain, its missing parts supplied by reference TRBV5-1 and TRBJ2-5, is KAGVTQTPRYLIKTRGQQVTLSCSPISGHRSVSWYQQTPGQGLQFLFEYFSETQRNKGNFPGRFSGRQFSNSRSEMNVSTLELGDSALYLCASSEGGQTQYFGPGTRLLVL.

CDR3 nucleotides: TGTGCCAGCAGCCAGGGACAGTACTACGAGCAGTACTTC. This gives the protein CASSQGQYYEQYF. The rearrangement joins TRBV5-4 to TRBJ2-7, with TRBD1 matching 7 bases. V shed 4 bases and J 3 bases; nucleotides not matched to a gene: 4. The CDR3 loop spans 13 amino acids. Germline values: CDR1 SGHNT, CDR2 YYREEE (reference sequence). Together with reference TRBV5-4 and TRBJ2-7, the CDR3 gives the full variable domain: ETGVTQSPTHLIKTRGQQVTLRCSSQSGHNTVSWYQQALGQGPQFIFQYYREEENGRGNFPPRFSGLQFPNYSSELNVNALELDDSALYLCASSQGQYYEQYFGPGTRLTVT.

This rearrangement joins TRBV20-1 to TRBJ2-3; 12 bases map to TRBD2. The CDR3 totals 15 residues. V lost 3 bases, J lost 5 bases, and 6 bases stayed unmatched. The V gene's germline CDR1 is DFQATT and CDR2 SNEGSKA (reference sequence). CDR3 sequence: CSASSSGRAGDTQYF. In DNA form, the CDR3 reads TGCAGTGCTAGTTCTAGCGGGAGGGCCGGAGATACGCAGTATTTT.

The chain combines TRBV18 with TRBJ1-5; possibly TRBD1 for D (5 bases). This CDR3 contains 13 residues. CDR1 is KGHSH and CDR2 is LQKENI in the germline V gene. V lost 5 bases to trimming and J lost 5 bases, with 10 bases between them. The chain's CDR3 is CASSSSQDQPQHF. The CDR3 bases are TGTGCCAGCTCATCTTCACAGGATCAGCCCCAGCATTTT.

This clonotype was detected once. The V call is TRBV2, the J call TRBJ1-2, with 7 bases that match TRBD1. Trimming cost V 7 bases and J 7 bases; bases outside gene matches: 9. There are 13 residues in the CDR3. In germline, CDR1 is SNHLY, CDR2 FYNNEI. In DNA form, the CDR3 reads TGTGCCAGCACTCTGGAGGGGGCGAGTGGCTACACCTTC. It yields the protein CASTLEGASGYTF.

The chain recombines TRBV30 with TRBJ1-3, with TRBD1 matching 8 bases. This CDR3 has 15 residues. Germline CDR1 reads GTSNPN; CDR2 reads SVGIG (reference sequence). V was pared by 2 bases and J by 4 bases, with 7 bases of the junction left unmatched. The CDR3 nucleotides read TGTGCCTGGAGTCCGGTGGACAGGGACGGAAACACCATATATTTT. This codes for CAWSPVDRDGNTIYF.